The entry that follows covers one T cell receptor beta chain sequence. This sample is part of a study of blood T cells in healthy people across ages. Using a J-beta primer mix together with a sample-barcoded 5' primer, a second PCR was run for roughly 6 to 11 cycles. TCRdb itself ran the 5' RACE reads through MiXCR, one entry per CDR3 protein. The table shows about 780,000 distinct CDR3 sequences, with about a quarter occurring only once. The CDR3 covers 16 residues. Germline-derived CDR1 and CDR2 are MNHNS and SASEGT. The V and J ends lost 5 bases and 1 base, in that order; junction bases with no gene match: 5. Ranging in age from about 6 to 95, the donors were healthy Caucasian individuals from Russia. The authors extracted at least 5 micrograms of total RNA per sample. These data also featured in a second study, about T cells of mothers and their children. That study adds: The yield was over 9 million TCR beta CDR3 reads from each mother and roughly 3 million from each child.

This clonotype originated in a boy between 10 and 17 years old in good health. The chain uses TRBV6-1 and TRBJ2-3, with TRBD2 identical over 11 bases. Source material: blood. CDR3 region: CASSLIAGGGTDTQYF. DNA for the CDR3: TGTGCCAGCAGTCTCATAGCGGGGGGGGGCACAGATACGCAGTATTTT.